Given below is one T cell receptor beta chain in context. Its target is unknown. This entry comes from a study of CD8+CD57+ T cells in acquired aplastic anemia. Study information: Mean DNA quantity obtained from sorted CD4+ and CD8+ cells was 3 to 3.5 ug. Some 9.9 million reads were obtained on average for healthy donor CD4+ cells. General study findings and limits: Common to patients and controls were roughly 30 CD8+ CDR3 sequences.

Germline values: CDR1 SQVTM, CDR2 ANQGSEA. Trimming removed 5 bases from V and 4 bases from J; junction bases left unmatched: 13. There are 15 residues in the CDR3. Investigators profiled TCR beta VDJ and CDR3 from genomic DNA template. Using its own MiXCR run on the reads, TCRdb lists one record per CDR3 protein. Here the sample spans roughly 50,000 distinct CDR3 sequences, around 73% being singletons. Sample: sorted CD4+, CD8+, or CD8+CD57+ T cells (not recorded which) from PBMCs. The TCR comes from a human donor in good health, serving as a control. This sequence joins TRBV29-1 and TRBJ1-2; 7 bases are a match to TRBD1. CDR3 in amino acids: CSVRGTGELGYGYTF. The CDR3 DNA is TGCAGCGTTAGGGGAACAGGGGAGCTAGGCTATGGCTACACCTTC.